These 31 T cell receptor beta chains share one sample of origin, sequenced in a study of cytomegalovirus exposure and HLA in healthy donors. Both 60 Vbeta primers and 13 Jbeta primers went into the PCR. The repertoire was sequenced with immunoSEQ multiplex PCR; TCRdb's copy has only in-frame clones and lacks some. The data show about 140,000 clones, approximately 83% seen once. Sequencing was performed on PBMCs. The source is a man in his forties in good health and CMV-seronegative.

This chain uses TRBV4-2 with TRBJ1-2, with 8 positions matching TRBD1. V lost 3 bases, J lost 4 bases, and 7 bases stayed unmatched. The CDR3 length is 15 residues. Per the germline V gene, CDR1 is LGHNA and CDR2 is YNFKEQ. This CDR3 is CASSQLTGDVYGYTF. The DNA of the CDR3 is TGTGCCAGCAGCCAGTTGACAGGGGACGTCTATGGCTACACCTTC.

The chain is built from TRBV6-4 and TRBJ2-3, with D perhaps matching TRBD1 (6 bases). The CDR3 is made up of 14 amino acids. Trimming pared 3 bases from V and 1 base from J, leaving 8 bases between. CDR1 and CDR2 (germline): MRHNA, SNTAGT. The CDR3 bases are TGTGCCAGCAGTGAGGGGGCCGGCACAGATACGCAGTATTTT. This gives the protein CASSEGAGTDTQYF.

The V call is TRBV7-9, the J call TRBJ1-2; TRBD1 aligns across 7 bases. This CDR3 comprises 15 residues. CDR1 and CDR2 from the germline V gene are SEHNR and FQNEAQ (reference sequence). Trimming at V came to 5 bases and at J to 4 bases, leaving 10 bases not matched to a gene. CDR3 in amino acids: CASSLEPGQSYGYTF. CDR3 sequence (DNA): TGTGCCAGCAGCCTAGAACCGGGACAGAGCTATGGCTACACCTTC.

This clone showed up just a few times. The V call is TRBV11-3, the J call TRBJ2-7, with a weak D call TRBD1 (7 bases). V was clipped by 4 bases and J by 4 bases, with 20 bases between them. The CDR3 is made up of 16 amino acids. Per the germline V gene, CDR1 is SGHNT and CDR2 is YENEEA. The CDR3: CASSSRQGLVPYEQYF. CDR3 nucleotide sequence: TGTGCCAGCAGCTCACGACAGGGACTCGTACCTTACGAGCAGTACTTC.

The chain uses TRBV28 and TRBJ2-1; 8 nucleotides align to TRBD1. The CDR3 length is 14 residues. CDR1 is MDHEN, CDR2 SYDVKM, per germline. V lost 6 bases, J lost 6 bases, and 7 bases stayed unmatched. The CDR3 here is CASRIGQGVNEQFF. The CDR3 coding sequence is TGTGCCAGCAGGATCGGACAGGGTGTCAATGAGCAGTTCTTC.

The V and J genes are TRBV5-6 and TRBJ1-1; D unclear. Germline-derived CDR1 and CDR2 are SGHDT and YYEEEE. The CDR3 extends over 13 amino acids. V was shortened by 3 bases and J by 5 bases, with 11 bases between the two germline ends. The CDR3 loop reads CASSSRLYTEAFF. CDR3 DNA: TGTGCCAGCAGCTCCAGGTTGTATACTGAAGCTTTCTTT.

J is TRBJ2-3 and V is TRBV18, with TRBD1 as a possible D gene (7 bases). Trimming stripped 3 bases from V and 2 bases from J, with 15 bases between. From germline, CDR1 is KGHSH and CDR2 LQKENI. The CDR3 has 16 residues. In DNA, the CDR3 is TGTGCCAGCTCACCGGGCCGACAGGGACTCACAGATACGCAGTATTTT. This sequence encodes CASSPGRQGLTDTQYF. Full variable domain (rest looked up from reference TRBV18 and TRBJ2-3): NAGVMQNPRHLVRRRGQEARLRCSPMKGHSHVYWYRQLPEEGLKFMVYLQKENIIDESGMPKERFSAEFPKEGPSILRIQQVVRGDSAAYFCASSPGRQGLTDTQYFGPGTRLTVL.

J is TRBJ2-6 and V is TRBV5-1; tentative D call: TRBD1 (7 bases). Germline lookup yields CDR1 SGHRS and CDR2 YFSETQ. This CDR3 is 18 amino acids long. The V end was cut by 4 bases, the J end by 1 base, with 18 bases between. The CDR3 is CASSPGLEGASGANVLTF. For the CDR3, the DNA is TGCGCCAGCAGCCCCGGATTGGAGGGGGCATCTGGGGCCAACGTCCTGACTTTC. The full variable domain, completed using reference TRBV5-1 and TRBJ2-6, is KAGVTQTPRYLIKTRGQQVTLSCSPISGHRSVSWYQQTPGQGLQFLFEYFSETQRNKGNFPGRFSGRQFSNSRSEMNVSTLELGDSALYLCASSPGLEGASGANVLTFGAGSRLTVL.

This rearrangement joins TRBV6-5 to TRBJ1-6; a weak D match, TRBD1 (6 bases). V shed 0 bases and J shed 10 bases, with 10 bases lying between them. Germline V gene sequence: CDR1 MNHEY, CDR2 SVGAGI. The CDR3 is 14 residues long. The CDR3: CASSYSGGPSPLHF. CDR3 sequence (DNA): TGTGCCAGCAGTTACTCGGGGGGGCCCTCACCCCTCCACTTT.

The chain carries TRBV7-3 and TRBJ2-1; 10 nucleotides align to TRBD1. V was clipped by 5 bases and J by 6 bases; unmatched bases: 7. The CDR3 spans 15 residues. Germline CDR1 reads SGHTA; CDR2 reads FQGTGA. This CDR3 reads CASSVGTGEFNEQFF. CDR3 sequence (DNA): TGTGCCAGCAGCGTCGGGACAGGGGAATTCAATGAGCAGTTCTTC.

The CDR3 coding sequence is TGTGCCTGGCAAGAGGGGGGGGTTAATCAGCCCCAGCATTTT. Amino acids: CAWQEGGVNQPQHF. The J gene is TRBJ1-5, the V gene TRBV30, with a tentative D call TRBD1 (6 bases). The CDR3 loop spans 14 amino acids. Per germline, CDR1 GTSNPN and CDR2 SVGIG (reference sequence). With 5 bases removed from V and 4 bases from J, the gap between germline ends came to 15 bases.

This chain links TRBV14 with TRBJ1-6; D is perhaps TRBD1 (5 bases). V lost 5 bases to trimming and J lost 5 bases, with 13 bases between them. CDR1 and CDR2 from the germline V gene are SGHDN and FVKESK. The CDR3 sequence is 15 residues long. CDR3 residues: CASSSRRAHNSPLHF. The CDR3 DNA is TGTGCCAGCAGCTCCCGCAGGGCCCATAATTCACCCCTCCACTTT.

The chain employs TRBV15 and TRBJ1-1; maybe TRBD1 (5 bases). The V gene lost 0 bases and the J gene lost 10 bases, with 12 bases spanning the gap. Germline V gene data show CDR1 as LNHNV and CDR2 as YYDKDF (reference sequence). CDR3 length: 13 residues. In DNA, the CDR3 is TGTGCCACCAGCAGAGAATTGGGGGGACGAGCTTTCTTT. This codes for CATSRELGGRAFF.

The chain recombines TRBV27 with TRBJ2-1; 11 nucleotides agree with TRBD1. The ends lost 4 bases at V and 2 bases at J; junction bases unmatched: 4. Germline loops: CDR1 MNHEY, CDR2 SMNVEV (reference sequence). The CDR3 totals 16 residues. CDR3 sequence reads: CASSSRTGGAYNEQFF. The CDR3, as DNA: TGTGCCAGCAGTTCCCGGACAGGGGGCGCCTACAATGAGCAGTTCTTC.

The CDR3 coding sequence is TGCGCCAGCAGCCCTATACCGGGCAGGGTATACAGCTCCTACAATGAGCAGTTCTTC. It encodes CASSPIPGRVYSSYNEQFF. This rearrangement joins TRBV4-1 to TRBJ2-1, with a weak D call TRBD1 (5 bases). The CDR3 covers 19 residues. Trimming stripped 4 bases from V and 0 bases from J, with 22 bases between. Germline V gene lookup returns CDR1 MGHRA and CDR2 YSYEKL.

This rearrangement joins TRBV29-1 to TRBJ2-5, with D possibly TRBD1 on 6 matching bases. The ends were cut back, 5 bases at V and 5 bases at J, with 15 bases in the middle. The CDR3 has 13 residues. CDR1 SQVTM and CDR2 ANQGSEA come from the germline V gene. The CDR3 reads CSVSTTGVETQYF. As DNA, the CDR3 is TGCAGCGTTTCAACGACAGGCGTGGAGACCCAGTACTTC.

This sequence joins TRBV28 and TRBJ1-2, with TRBD1 identical over 9 bases. Germline CDR1 MDHEN, CDR2 SYDVKM. V was clipped by 8 bases and J by 7 bases; unmatched bases: 11. This CDR3 is built from 14 residues. The CDR3 region has the DNA TGTGCCAGCCACCCCGGGACAGGGTCGGGTGGCTACACCTTC. Its protein product is CASHPGTGSGGYTF.

The chain uses TRBV10-3 and TRBJ2-2; the D is unclear. V lost 6 bases to trimming and J lost 0 bases, with 11 bases between them. The CDR3 is made up of 15 amino acids. Looked up from germline, CDR1 is ENHRY and CDR2 is SYGVKD. CDR3 in DNA: TGTGCCATCAGCGCGTGGTCCGCGAACACCGGGGAGCTGTTTTTT. Translation: CAISAWSANTGELFF.

In nucleotides, the CDR3 is TGTGCCAGCAGTGAAACAGGGGGTTATACTGAAGCTTTCTTT. It encodes CASSETGGYTEAFF. The chain carries TRBV6-1 and TRBJ1-1; 8 nucleotides match TRBD1. Germline V gene sequence: CDR1 MNHNS, CDR2 SASEGT. The CDR3 contains 14 residues. J lost 5 bases, V lost 2 bases, and 4 bases had no gene match.

The genes are TRBV30 and TRBJ2-3, with a weak D call TRBD2 (6 bases). From germline, CDR1 is GTSNPN and CDR2 SVGIG (reference sequence). The CDR3 is 14 residues long. The germline V and J ends were trimmed by 4 bases and 5 bases, with 16 bases remaining between them. CDR3: CAWTSGLDEDTQYF. The CDR3 nucleotides are TGTGCCTGGACCTCGGGACTGGACGAAGATACGCAGTATTTT.

In this sample, this clone turned up a few times. The chain has TRBV19 and TRBJ1-2, with 7 nucleotides matching TRBD1. The V gene end was trimmed by 3 bases and the J gene end by 6 bases; junction bases not matched to a gene: 7. Germline V gene sequence: CDR1 LNHDA, CDR2 SQIVND (reference sequence). This CDR3 is built from 14 residues. CDR3 residues: CASSMHQGVDGYTF. The DNA of the CDR3 is TGTGCCAGTAGTATGCATCAGGGGGTGGATGGCTACACCTTC.

The chain uses TRBV29-1 and TRBJ2-7; the match to TRBD1 covers 9 bases. The trim removed 6 bases at V and 5 bases at J, leaving 14 bases unmatched. The CDR3 consists of 15 residues. The germline gives CDR1 SQVTM, CDR2 ANQGSEA. CDR3 bases: TGCAGCGTCGCCCAGACCCGGGACAGGGCACACGAGCAGTACTTC. Translation gives CSVAQTRDRAHEQYF.

The chain carries TRBV7-9 and TRBJ1-2, with D possibly matching TRBD1 (5 bases). Germline CDR1 and CDR2: SEHNR and FQNEAQ (reference sequence). The CDR3 extends over 12 amino acids. Trimming removed 5 bases from V and 4 bases from J, with 8 bases in between. The CDR3 is CASSRDSYGYTF. CDR3 DNA: TGTGCCAGCAGCCGTGACAGCTATGGCTACACCTTC.

The V gene is TRBV7-7, the J gene TRBJ2-2; 9 bases map to TRBD1. This CDR3 spans 17 amino acids. Losses at the gene ends were 5 bases for V and 2 bases for J; bases not matched to a gene: 9. The germline V gene has CDR1 SSHAT and CDR2 FNYEAQ (reference sequence). The CDR3 loop is CASSQTGGGLNTGELFF. CDR3 DNA sequence: TGTGCCAGCAGCCAGACAGGGGGGGGGTTAAACACCGGGGAGCTGTTTTTT.

V and J are TRBV29-1 and TRBJ1-1; no firm D call. Trimming took 6 bases from V and 0 from J, leaving 14 bases between them. Germline CDR1 is SQVTM and CDR2 is ANQGSEA. The length of the CDR3 is 14 residues. The CDR3: CSVRVGSMNTEAFF. CDR3 sequence (DNA): TGCAGCGTGAGGGTAGGGAGCATGAACACTGAAGCTTTCTTT.

This clone came up a few times. The rearrangement links TRBV7-9 to TRBJ2-7; 8 positions agree with TRBD2. After removal of 11 bases from V and 4 bases from J, the junction contained 13 bases not matched to a gene. Per germline, CDR1 SEHNR and CDR2 FQNEAQ (reference sequence). The CDR3 runs 14 residues. CDR3 nucleotides: TGTGCCTCTGGAGGACACGGACTAGCTTACGAGCAGTACTTC. Its protein product is CASGGHGLAYEQYF. The variable domain in full, with the rest retrieved from reference TRBV7-9 and TRBJ2-7, is DTGVSQNPRHKITKRGQNVTFRCDPISEHNRLYWYRQTLGQGPEFLTYFQNEAQLEKSRLLSDRFSAERPKGSFSTLEIQRTEQGDSAMYLCASGGHGLAYEQYFGPGTRLTVT.

This clone occurred a few times. This chain uses TRBV29-1 with TRBJ1-2; weak D call: TRBD1 (6 bases). CDR1 SQVTM and CDR2 ANQGSEA come from the germline V gene. V was shortened by 5 bases and J by 3 bases, with 19 bases between the two germline ends. The CDR3 has 15 amino acids. CDR3 loop: CSVQSPAGVYYGYTF. In nucleotides, the CDR3 is TGCAGCGTTCAATCTCCGGCAGGGGTGTACTATGGCTACACCTTC.

The chain uses TRBV7-2 and TRBJ2-7; 7 nucleotides line up with TRBD1. This CDR3 is built from 13 residues. CDR1 is SGHTA, CDR2 FQGNSA, per germline. The J segment lost 1 base and the V segment lost 3 bases, leaving 0 bases of the junction unmatched. CDR3: CASSLDRSYEQYF. DNA for the CDR3: TGTGCCAGCAGCTTGGACAGGTCCTACGAGCAGTACTTC.

The V gene is TRBV5-4, the J gene TRBJ1-4; tentative D call: TRBD1 (6 bases). Trimming took 4 bases from V and 11 from J, leaving 21 bases between them. The CDR3 runs to 15 residues. From germline, CDR1 is SGHNT and CDR2 YYREEE (reference sequence). CDR3 in amino acids: CASSGSGRAQGKLFF. The CDR3 DNA follows: TGTGCCAGCAGCGGCTCGGGCAGGGCTCAGGGGAAACTGTTTTTT.

The chain joins TRBV18 to TRBJ1-3, with TRBD1 as a possible D gene (6 bases). This CDR3 spans 15 amino acids. Germline values: CDR1 KGHSH, CDR2 LQKENI. V was shortened by 5 bases and J by 0 bases, with 11 bases between the two germline ends. The CDR3 loop reads CASSWDTSSGNTIYF. CDR3 DNA sequence: TGTGCCAGCTCATGGGACACTAGCTCTGGAAACACCATATATTTT.

The V call is TRBV5-4, the J call TRBJ2-7, with D possibly being TRBD1 (6 bases). CDR3 length equals 14 residues. Germline V gene lookup returns CDR1 SGHNT and CDR2 YYREEE (reference sequence). V lost 0 bases and J lost 3, with 10 bases in between. The CDR3 DNA is TGTGCCAGCAGCTTGGCAGGGGCGATCTACGAGCAGTACTTC. It yields the protein CASSLAGAIYEQYF.